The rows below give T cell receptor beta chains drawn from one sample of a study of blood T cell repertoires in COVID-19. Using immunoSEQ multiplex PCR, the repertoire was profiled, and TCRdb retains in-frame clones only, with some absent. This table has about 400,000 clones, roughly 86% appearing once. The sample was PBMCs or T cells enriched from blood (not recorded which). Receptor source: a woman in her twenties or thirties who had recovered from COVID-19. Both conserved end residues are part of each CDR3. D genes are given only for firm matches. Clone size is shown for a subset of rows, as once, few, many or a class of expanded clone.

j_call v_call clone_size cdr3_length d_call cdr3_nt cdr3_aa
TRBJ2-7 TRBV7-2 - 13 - TGTGCCAGCAGCTCAGACAGTGTCAGCGAGCAGTACTTC CASSSDSVSEQYF
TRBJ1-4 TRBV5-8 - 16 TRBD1 TGTGCCAGCAGCTTTCGGACAGGGGGACGCAATGAAAAACTGTTTTTT CASSFRTGGRNEKLFF
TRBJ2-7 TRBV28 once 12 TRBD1 TGTGCCAGCAGTTTACAAGGACAGGGCCTCCGCTTC CASSLQGQGLRF
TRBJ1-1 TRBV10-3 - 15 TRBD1 TGTGCCATCAGAGACAACAGGGGGGCGAACACTGAAGCTTTCTTT CAIRDNRGANTEAFF
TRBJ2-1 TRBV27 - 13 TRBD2 TGTGCCAGCACCGGCGGGGGAAACAATGAGCAGTTCTTC CASTGGGNNEQFF
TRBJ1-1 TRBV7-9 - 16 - TGTGCCAGCAGCTACAGGGACGGCCAAGGGGGCACTGAAGCTTTCTTT CASSYRDGQGGTEAFF
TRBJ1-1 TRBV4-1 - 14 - TGCGCCAGCAGCCATTCTCAGGGTCTCACTGAAGCTTTCTTT CASSHSQGLTEAFF
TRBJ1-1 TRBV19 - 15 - TGTGCCAGTAGTACCCCAGGGGTCGGGAACACTGAAGCTTTCTTT CASSTPGVGNTEAFF
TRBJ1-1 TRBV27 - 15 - TGTGCCAGCAGTTTATCGCGGGGGCTCTACACTGAAGCTTTCTTT CASSLSRGLYTEAFF
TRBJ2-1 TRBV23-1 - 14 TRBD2 TGCGCCATGGGGGGGACGGGCTCCTACAATGAGCAGTTCTTC CAMGGTGSYNEQFF
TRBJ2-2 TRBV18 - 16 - TGTGCCAGCTCACCCAGGGCAAGGCTTAACACCGGGGAGCTGTTTTTT CASSPRARLNTGELFF
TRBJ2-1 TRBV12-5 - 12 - TGTGCTAGTGGTTTGCAGGAAGGTCCCCAGTTCTTC CASGLQEGPQFF
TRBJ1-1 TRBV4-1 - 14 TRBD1 TGCGCCAGCAGCCAAGAGGGACAGGGGGCGCGAGCTTTCTTT CASSQEGQGARAFF
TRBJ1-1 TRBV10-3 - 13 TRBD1 TGTGCCATCGCACAGGGGGCAAACACTGAAGCTTTCTTT CAIAQGANTEAFF
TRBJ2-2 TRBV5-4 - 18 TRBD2 TGTGCCAGTTCCGGGACTAGCGGGAGAATGGGTTTAACCGGGGAGCTGTTTTTT CASSGTSGRMGLTGELFF
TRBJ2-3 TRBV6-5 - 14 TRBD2 TGTGCCAGCAGGCTAGCGGGGGGCACAGATACGCAGTATTTT CASRLAGGTDTQYF
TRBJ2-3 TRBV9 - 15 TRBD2 TGTGCCAGCAGCGTCACTAGCGGGAGGGCGGATACGCAGTATTTT CASSVTSGRADTQYF
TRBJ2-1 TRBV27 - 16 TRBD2 TGTGCCAGCAGTTTATGGGGGGGAGGGACCTACAATGAGCAGTTCTTC CASSLWGGGTYNEQFF
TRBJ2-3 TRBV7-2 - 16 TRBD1 TGTGCCAGCAGCCCCACAGGGGGCGCGGGAACAGATACGCAGTATTTT CASSPTGGAGTDTQYF
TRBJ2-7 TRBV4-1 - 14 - TGCGCCAGCAGCCAAGCACAGGGCCCCTACGAGCAGTACTTC CASSQAQGPYEQYF
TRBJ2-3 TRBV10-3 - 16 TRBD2 TGTGCCATCAGTGAGTCGGGCGGGAGGGCCGGAGATACGCAGTATTTT CAISESGGRAGDTQYF
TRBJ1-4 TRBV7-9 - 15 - TGTGCCAGCAGCAATCAGGGGAGGGCTAATGAAAAACTGTTTTTT CASSNQGRANEKLFF
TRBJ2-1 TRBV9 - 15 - TGTGCCAGCAGCGTAGCTTTACAGTCCTACAATGAGCAGTTCTTC CASSVALQSYNEQFF
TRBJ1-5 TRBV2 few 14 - TGTGCCAGCAGTGGACCTCAGCGGGGGCAGCCCCAGCATTTT CASSGPQRGQPQHF
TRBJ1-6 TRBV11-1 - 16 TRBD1 TGTGCCAGCAGCCCCGCCCTGGGACAGGGTGAATCACCCCTCCACTTT CASSPALGQGESPLHF
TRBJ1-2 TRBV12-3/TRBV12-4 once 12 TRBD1 TGTGCCAGCAGTTGGACAGGAGGTGGCTACACCTTC CASSWTGGGYTF
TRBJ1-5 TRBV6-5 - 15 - TGTGCCAGCAGTCGGGGACAAACTAGCAATCAGCCCCAGCATTTT CASSRGQTSNQPQHF
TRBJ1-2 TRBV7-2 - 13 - TGTGCCAGCAGCTTAGGGAGGGTGGATGGCTACACCTTC CASSLGRVDGYTF
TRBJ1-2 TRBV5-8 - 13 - TGTGCCAGCAGCCCCCGTCGGGGGAACGGCTACACCTTC CASSPRRGNGYTF
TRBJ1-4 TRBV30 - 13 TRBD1 TGTGCCTGGGATCGGGACAGGGTAGGAAAACTGTTTTTT CAWDRDRVGKLFF
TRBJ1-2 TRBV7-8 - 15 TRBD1 TGTGCCAGCAGCTTAAGACAGGGGGGCACCTATGGCTACACCTTC CASSLRQGGTYGYTF
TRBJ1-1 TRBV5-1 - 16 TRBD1 TGCGCCAGCAGCTGGAGGCGGGGACAGGGGCGCACTGAAGCTTTCTTT CASSWRRGQGRTEAFF
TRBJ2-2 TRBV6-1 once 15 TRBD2 TGTGCCAGCAGTGAGCGGACTAGCGGGATCGGGGAGCTGTTTTTT CASSERTSGIGELFF
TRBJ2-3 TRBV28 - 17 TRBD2 TGTGCCAGCAGTTTAGCTACTAGCGGGCCTCGCACAGATACGCAGTATTTT CASSLATSGPRTDTQYF
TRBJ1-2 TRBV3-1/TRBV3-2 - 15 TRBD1 TGTGCCAGCAGCCAGAGGTGGGACAGCGACTATGGCTACACCTTC CASSQRWDSDYGYTF
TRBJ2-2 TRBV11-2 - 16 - TGTGCCAGCAGCTTACCGAATCGGGGAAAGACCGGGGAGCTGTTTTTT CASSLPNRGKTGELFF
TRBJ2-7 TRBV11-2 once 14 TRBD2 TGTGCCAGCACCCCAGGGACTAGTCTACACGAGCAGTACTTC CASTPGTSLHEQYF
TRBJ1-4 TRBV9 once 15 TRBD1 TGTGCCAGCAGCGTATCCCCAGGGGGAAATGAAAAACTGTTTTTT CASSVSPGGNEKLFF
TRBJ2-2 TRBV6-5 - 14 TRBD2 TGTGCCAGCAGGGGACTAGTTATGGCCGGGGAGCTGTTTTTT CASRGLVMAGELFF
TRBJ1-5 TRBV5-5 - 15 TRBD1 TGTGCCAGCAGCTTGGATGACAGGGACTTCTCGCCCCAGCATTTT CASSLDDRDFSPQHF
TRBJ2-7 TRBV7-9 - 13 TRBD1 TGTGCCAGCAGCGGGACAGGGCCCTACGAGCAGTACTTC CASSGTGPYEQYF
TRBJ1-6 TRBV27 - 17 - TGTGCCAGCAGTCGACGACCGACAAAATCCTATAATTCACCCCTCCACTTT CASSRRPTKSYNSPLHF
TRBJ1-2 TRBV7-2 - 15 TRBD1 TGTGCCAGCAGCCCGTCGGCAGGGGGGAAATATGGCTACACCTTC CASSPSAGGKYGYTF
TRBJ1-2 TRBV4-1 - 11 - TGCGCCAGCAGCCAAGGAGATGGCTACACCTTC CASSQGDGYTF
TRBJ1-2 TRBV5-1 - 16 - TGCGCCAGCAGCTTGGGTCCCCGGGGGGAAATAATAGGCTACACCTTC CASSLGPRGEIIGYTF
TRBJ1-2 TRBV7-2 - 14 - TGTGCCAGCAGCCCCATGGGCAAGAACTATGGCTACACCTTC CASSPMGKNYGYTF